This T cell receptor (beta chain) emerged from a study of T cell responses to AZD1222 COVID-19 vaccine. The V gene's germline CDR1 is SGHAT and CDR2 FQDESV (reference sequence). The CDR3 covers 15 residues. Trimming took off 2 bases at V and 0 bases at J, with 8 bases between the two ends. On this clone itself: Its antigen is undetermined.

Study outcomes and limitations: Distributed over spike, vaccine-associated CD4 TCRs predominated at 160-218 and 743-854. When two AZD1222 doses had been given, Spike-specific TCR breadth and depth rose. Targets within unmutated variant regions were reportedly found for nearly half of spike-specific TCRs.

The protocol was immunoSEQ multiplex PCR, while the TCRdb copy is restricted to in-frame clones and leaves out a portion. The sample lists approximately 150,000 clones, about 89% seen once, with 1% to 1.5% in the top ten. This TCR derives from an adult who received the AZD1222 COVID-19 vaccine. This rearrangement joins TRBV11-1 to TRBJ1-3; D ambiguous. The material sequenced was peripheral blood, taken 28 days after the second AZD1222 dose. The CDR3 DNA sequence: TGTGCCAGCAGCTTAACAGAGAACTCTGGAAACACCATATATTTT. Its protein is CASSLTENSGNTIYF.